Presented here are 26 T cell receptor beta chains from one specimen sequenced in a study of a mutant IDH1 vaccine in newly diagnosed glioma listed by TCRdb under 2021. The library was built by means of the immunoSEQ multiplex PCR assay. TCRdb re-hosts the immuneACCESS table, in-frame sequences only. Its copies lack some clones; in the studies checked, an unresolved V gene accounts for under half of them, and the cause for the rest is not known. A total of 40,000 to 60,000 clones appear in this sample, 65% to 80% of them only once. Clones ranked in the top ten supply 6.5% to 7.5% of the sample. Which antigens these TCRs recognize remains unknown. The label giving this sample's time point can be read as: week 35, safety follow-up. A 20-mer mutant IDH1 peptide at 300 micrograms in Montanide made up each vaccine dose, which was injected subcutaneously together with topical imiquimod. Sequenced here: PBMCs, sampled from a glioma patient whose treatment included an IDH1 peptide vaccine. Receptors were obtained from a man in his forties with glioma.

This chain connects TRBV6-6 to TRBJ2-7; D is ambiguous. The CDR3 spans 15 residues. Germline V lookup: CDR1 MNHNY, CDR2 SVGAGI (reference sequence). Trimming took 5 bases from V and 5 from J, leaving 19 bases between them. In nucleotides, the CDR3 is TGTGCCAGCAGTGGACCCGATTCTTCCCTCCACGAGCAGTACTTC. This gives the protein CASSGPDSSLHEQYF.

The genes are TRBV2 and TRBJ1-3; D remains unclear. Germline values: CDR1 SNHLY, CDR2 FYNNEI. V gave up 6 bases and J gave up 0 bases, with 6 bases separating them. There are 13 residues in the CDR3. The CDR3 DNA follows: TGTGCCAGCAGGTATAGCTCTGGAAACACCATATATTTT. Amino acid sequence: CASRYSSGNTIYF.

This sequence joins TRBV4-1 and TRBJ2-7; 7 bases are a match to TRBD1. Germline loops: CDR1 MGHRA, CDR2 YSYEKL. The CDR3 is 14 amino acids. J lost 6 bases, V lost 1 base, and 6 bases had no gene match. CDR3 DNA: TGCGCCAGCAGCCAAGGGAATAACAGGGGCGAGCAGTACTTC. It translates to CASSQGNNRGEQYF.

The sample holds a few counts of this clone. V and J are TRBV6-1 and TRBJ1-6; 7 bases match TRBD1. Germline CDR1 reads MNHNS; CDR2 reads SASEGT. The CDR3 length is 15 residues. The V and J ends lost 4 bases and 6 bases, in that order; junction bases with no gene match: 6. For the CDR3, the DNA is TGTGCCAGCAGTGGCCGGGACAGACTTAATTCACCCCTCCACTTT. Translation: CASSGRDRLNSPLHF.

This clone was detected only a few times. The V call is TRBV10-3, the J call TRBJ2-3; D gene uncertain. This CDR3 has 13 amino acids. V gave up 3 bases and J gave up 6 bases, with 10 bases separating them. Germline CDR1 ENHRY, CDR2 SYGVKD. Here the CDR3 DNA reads TGTGCCATCAGTGAATCACTGGGGGATACGCAGTATTTT. Translation: CAISESLGDTQYF.

This chain joins TRBV15 and TRBJ1-5; tentatively, D is TRBD1 (5 bases). V dropped 0 bases and J dropped 1 base, with 7 bases sitting between them. Germline V gene lookup returns CDR1 LNHNV and CDR2 YYDKDF (reference sequence). The CDR3 contains 15 residues. Written as DNA, the CDR3 is TGTGCCACCAGCAGAGATGGGGGGAGCAATCAGCCCCAGCATTTT. It is translated as CATSRDGGSNQPQHF.

This clone is a singleton in its sample. V usage is TRBV5-1 and J usage is TRBJ2-7; D possibly corresponds to TRBD1 (6 bases). Germline V gene sequence: CDR1 SGHRS, CDR2 YFSETQ. V lost 1 base and J 1 base, leaving 15 bases between the germline ends. This CDR3 is 16 amino acids long. The DNA for the CDR3 is TGCGCCAGCAGCTTGACGAAGGGGGTGCCATCCTACGAGCAGTACTTC. Amino acid sequence: CASSLTKGVPSYEQYF.

The chain has TRBV2 and TRBJ1-2, with 8 bases fitting TRBD1. The CDR3 runs to 13 residues. The V gene end was trimmed by 3 bases and the J gene end by 7 bases; junction bases not matched to a gene: 4. Germline V lookup: CDR1 SNHLY, CDR2 FYNNEI. The CDR3 sequence: CASSEGRGLGYTF. In nucleotides, the CDR3 is TGTGCCAGCAGTGAGGGCAGGGGGCTTGGCTACACCTTC.

V gene TRBV6-5 combines with J gene TRBJ1-4; D possibly corresponds to TRBD1 (6 bases). Trimming removed 6 bases at V and 8 bases at J, with 13 bases between. The CDR3 has 13 amino acids. In germline, CDR1 is MNHEY, CDR2 SVGAGI. The CDR3 DNA reads as TGTGCCAGCAGCGGGGGGGGCGGAGAAAAACTGTTTTTT. It translates to CASSGGGGEKLFF.

This chain connects TRBV30 to TRBJ2-7; the D gene is possibly TRBD2 (5 bases). Germline CDR1 is GTSNPN and CDR2 is SVGIG (reference sequence). Trimming cost V 2 bases and J 3 bases, with 5 bases left between them. The CDR3 contains 11 residues. CDR3 DNA sequence: TGTGCCTGGAGTCGGGGCTACGAGCAGTACTTC. It translates to CAWSRGYEQYF.

J is TRBJ2-7 and V is TRBV19; possible D gene TRBD2, 5 bases. The CDR3 runs to 11 residues. Germline CDR1 reads LNHDA; CDR2 reads SQIVND (reference sequence). V lost 3 bases and J 9 bases, leaving 9 bases between the germline ends. The CDR3: CASSMGSGQYF. The CDR3 DNA reads TGTGCCAGTAGTATGGGCAGCGGGCAGTACTTC.

The chain combines TRBV4-1 with TRBJ2-7, with 12 positions matching TRBD2. Germline V gene lookup returns CDR1 MGHRA and CDR2 YSYEKL. This CDR3 is 19 amino acids long. V trimming: 0 bases; J trimming: 2 bases; junction bases outside the gene matches: 11. CDR3 loop: CASSQDRRLAGVPTYEQYF. CDR3 DNA sequence: TGCGCCAGCAGCCAAGATCGCCGACTAGCGGGGGTCCCTACCTACGAGCAGTACTTC.

This sequence joins TRBV7-8 and TRBJ2-1; 7 positions agree with TRBD2. The CDR3 is 16 residues long. With 0 bases clipped from V and 6 bases from J, the junction kept 8 bases outside the gene matches. CDR1 and CDR2 from the germline V gene are SGHVS and FQNEAQ. The CDR3 spells CASSLAGGTNPNEQFF. The CDR3 DNA reads as TGTGCCAGCAGCTTAGCCGGGGGGACCAACCCCAATGAGCAGTTCTTC.

This sequence joins TRBV2 and TRBJ1-1, with 7 positions matching TRBD1. The length of the CDR3 is 15 residues. Germline V CDR1 and CDR2: SNHLY, FYNNEI. J gave up 6 bases and V 6 bases, and 13 bases lay outside the gene matches. The chain's CDR3 is CASRRGQGVFAEAFF. CDR3 sequence (DNA): TGTGCCAGCAGGAGGGGGCAGGGAGTATTCGCTGAAGCTTTCTTT.

The V call is TRBV10-1, the J call TRBJ2-1; D is unclear. Germline CDR1 WNHNN, CDR2 SYGVQD (reference sequence). CDR3 length equals 15 residues. V dropped 0 bases and J dropped 8 bases, with 14 bases sitting between them. The CDR3 reads CASSESFNRLHEQFF. The CDR3 DNA reads TGCGCCAGCAGTGAGTCATTTAATAGGCTCCATGAGCAGTTCTTC.

This clone is a singleton in its sample. The chain couples TRBV5-1 to TRBJ2-7; 8 bases line up with TRBD1. CDR1 is SGHRS, CDR2 YFSETQ, per germline. Trimming removed 4 bases from V and 2 bases from J; junction bases left unmatched: 11. There are 16 residues in the CDR3. CDR3 region: CASSPQGATITYEQYF. CDR3 nucleotide sequence: TGCGCCAGCAGCCCGCAGGGGGCTACCATTACCTACGAGCAGTACTTC.

The chain joins TRBV7-8 to TRBJ1-1; no clear D. The V end was cut by 6 bases, the J end by 7 bases, with 9 bases between. The CDR3 contains 11 residues. Germline CDR1 is SGHVS and CDR2 is FQNEAQ. For the CDR3, the DNA is TGTGCCAGCAGTGGGGTCGGTGAAGCTTTCTTT. Its translation is CASSGVGEAFF.

J is TRBJ1-4 and V is TRBV30; D gene uncertain. The germline V gene has CDR1 GTSNPN and CDR2 SVGIG (reference sequence). The CDR3 is 15 residues long. V dropped 0 bases and J dropped 2 bases, with 10 bases sitting between them. The CDR3 loop reads CAWSVPWITNEKLFF. The CDR3 DNA follows: TGTGCCTGGAGTGTACCCTGGATTACTAATGAAAAACTGTTTTTT.

The count of this clone is one. The CDR3 nucleotides are TGCGCCAGCAGCTTGGCAGGGCTCGGAAACACCATATATTTT. Its protein product is CASSLAGLGNTIYF. This chain joins TRBV5-1 and TRBJ1-3; perhaps TRBD1 as D (5 bases). V lost 0 bases and J 4 bases, leaving 8 bases between the germline ends. Germline values: CDR1 SGHRS, CDR2 YFSETQ. The length of the CDR3 is 14 residues.

V gene TRBV30 combines with J gene TRBJ2-7; the D gene is possibly TRBD1 (5 bases). V lost 1 base to trimming and J lost 3 bases, with 7 bases between them. This CDR3 spans 12 amino acids. Germline CDR1 GTSNPN, CDR2 SVGIG (reference sequence). CDR3 DNA: TGTGCCTGGAGTGGGCAGGGCTACGAGCAGTACTTC. Its translation: CAWSGQGYEQYF.

V is TRBV4-1 and J is TRBJ1-2, with 12 bases aligning to TRBD1. After removal of 3 bases from V and 7 bases from J, the junction contained 15 bases not matched to a gene. The CDR3 totals 18 residues. Per germline, CDR1 MGHRA and CDR2 YSYEKL. The CDR3 is CASSHPPRGQGASGGYTF. The CDR3 DNA sequence: TGCGCCAGCAGCCATCCCCCTCGGGGACAGGGGGCCAGTGGTGGCTACACCTTC.

The V call is TRBV6-4, the J call TRBJ1-1, with a possible D match to TRBD1 (5 bases). The CDR3 runs 14 residues. Germline-derived CDR1 and CDR2 are MRHNA and SNTAGT. V was cut by 6 bases and J by 3 bases, with 14 bases left in between. CDR3 sequence (DNA): TGTGCCAGCAGAACTTCGGGACGGGACACTGAAGCTTTCTTT. It is translated as CASRTSGRDTEAFF.

The genes are TRBV2 and TRBJ1-6; 8 bases map to TRBD1. Germline values: CDR1 SNHLY, CDR2 FYNNEI. With V trimmed by 6 bases and J by 10 bases, 11 bases remained unmatched. CDR3 length: 15 amino acids. CDR3 amino acids: CASRDSGGAGSPLHF. CDR3 nucleotides: TGTGCCAGCAGGGACTCAGGGGGCGCGGGATCACCCCTCCACTTT.

The chain is built from TRBV7-9 and TRBJ2-5; D unresolved. The CDR3 is 14 amino acids. The germline V gene encodes CDR1 SEHNR and CDR2 FQNEAQ (reference sequence). Trimming removed 3 bases at V and 5 bases at J, with 13 bases between. The CDR3 loop reads CASSFTHPDETQYF. CDR3 DNA: TGTGCCAGCAGCTTTACCCACCCCGATGAGACCCAGTACTTC.

This CDR3 is CSVELTYEAFF. CDR3 nucleotide sequence: TGCAGCGTTGAACTTACCTATGAAGCTTTCTTT. The chain couples TRBV29-1 to TRBJ1-1; D unclear. Germline CDR1 and CDR2: SQVTM and ANQGSEA. V lost 2 bases, J lost 7 bases, and 8 bases lay in between. This CDR3 has 11 residues.

This chain joins TRBV6-5 and TRBJ2-3; 13 nucleotides align to TRBD2. This CDR3 is built from 15 residues. Per the germline V gene, CDR1 is MNHEY and CDR2 is SVGAGI. J was trimmed by 5 bases and V by 5 bases; bases with no gene match: 4. The CDR3 sequence: CASSTSGGDVDTQYF. The CDR3 DNA is TGTGCCAGCAGTACTAGCGGGGGGGATGTAGATACGCAGTATTTT.